The 26 T cell receptor beta chains reported below all come from one sample, sequenced in a study of shared clonotypes between healthy human individuals. Here immunoSEQ multiplex PCR was the method, and the copy in TCRdb shows in-frame clones only, minus some. The sample comprises roughly 2.5 million clones, roughly nine tenths of which are singletons, and 0.11% to 0.15% rests with the top ten. Sequenced: naive CD4+ T cells sorted from blood. This sample's subset: CD45RA+ positively selected. These receptors were obtained from a man aged 18 to 35 in good health.

This chain connects TRBV28 to TRBJ1-5; maybe TRBD1 (6 bases). The CDR3 runs to 15 residues. Trimming removed 3 bases from V and 7 bases from J, with 16 bases in between. The germline gives CDR1 MDHEN, CDR2 SYDVKM. In DNA form, the CDR3 reads TGTGCCAGCAGTTTGGGGGGGGCGCGTAACCAGCCCCAGCATTTT. Its protein product is CASSLGGARNQPQHF.

The J gene is TRBJ2-7, the V gene TRBV6-1, with D possibly matching TRBD1 (7 bases). Per the germline V gene, CDR1 is MNHNS and CDR2 is SASEGT. Trimming pared 2 bases from V and 4 bases from J, leaving 18 bases between. This CDR3 region has 16 residues. The CDR3 sequence is CASSELSGRGAYEQYF. The CDR3 DNA reads as TGTGCCAGCAGTGAATTGTCAGGCAGGGGGGCGTACGAGCAGTACTTC.

This chain joins TRBV29-1 and TRBJ1-1; a possible D gene is TRBD1 (5 bases). From germline, CDR1 is SQVTM and CDR2 ANQGSEA. CDR3 length: 13 amino acids. The V end was cut by 7 bases, the J end by 4 bases, with 16 bases between. The CDR3 region is CSGRVGGGTEAFF. CDR3 sequence (DNA): TGCAGCGGCCGAGTTGGTGGGGGCACTGAAGCTTTCTTT.

The chain has TRBV6-1 and TRBJ1-5, with a weak D call TRBD1 (5 bases). CDR1 MNHNS and CDR2 SASEGT come from the germline V gene. The CDR3 length is 14 residues. Deletions cut 8 bases from V and 6 bases from J, with 17 bases between. CDR3 amino acids: CASGVGGNRQPQHF. In DNA, the CDR3 is TGTGCCAGCGGGGTGGGGGGGAACCGTCAGCCCCAGCATTTT.

The gene calls are TRBV19 and TRBJ1-5, with D perhaps TRBD1 (6 bases). The germline gives CDR1 LNHDA, CDR2 SQIVND (reference sequence). Trimming removed 7 bases from V and 2 bases from J, with 18 bases in between. The CDR3 is 16 amino acids. The CDR3 is CASMAKGGSRNQPQHF. The CDR3 nucleotides are TGTGCCAGTATGGCGAAGGGGGGCAGTCGCAATCAGCCCCAGCATTTT.

The chain carries TRBV2 and TRBJ2-3; D is unresolved. The length of the CDR3 is 16 residues. Germline CDR1 SNHLY, CDR2 FYNNEI. V was trimmed by 2 bases and J by 1 base, leaving 13 bases between them. For the CDR3, the DNA is TGTGCCAGCAGTGAATGGAACGTAGCTGGCACAGATACGCAGTATTTT. This translates into CASSEWNVAGTDTQYF.

The chain is built from TRBV4-3 and TRBJ2-5, with TRBD2 matching over 13 bases. Germline assignment: CDR1 LGHNA and CDR2 YSLEER. V lost 3 bases, J lost 11 bases, and 12 bases stayed unmatched. This CDR3 has 16 amino acids. CDR3 in DNA: TGCGCCAGCAGCCAGGACCCGGGACTAGCGGGGCCTCCTCAGTACTTC. Its protein is CASSQDPGLAGPPQYF.

This chain uses TRBV6-5 with TRBJ2-1, with TRBD2 matching over 11 bases. Germline CDR1 and CDR2: MNHEY and SVGAGI. The CDR3 is 16 amino acids. The ends lost 0 bases at V and 9 bases at J; junction bases unmatched: 7. CDR3 protein: CASSYSGSGRATEQFF. The DNA for the CDR3 is TGTGCCAGCAGTTACTCGGGTAGCGGGAGGGCCACTGAGCAGTTCTTC.

The chain combines TRBV7-9 with TRBJ2-5, with 8 bases aligning to TRBD2. J lost 2 bases, V lost 1 base, and 6 bases had no gene match. CDR1 and CDR2 (germline): SEHNR, FQNEAQ (reference sequence). This CDR3 has 16 residues. For the CDR3, the DNA is TGTGCCAGCAGCTTAGTGGTAGCGGGGATTCAAGAGACCCAGTACTTC. It specifies CASSLVVAGIQETQYF.

On this clone: This sample includes further DNA sequences coding for the same CDR3. This rearrangement joins TRBV19 to TRBJ1-1, with TRBD1 as a possible D gene (5 bases). There are 14 residues in the CDR3. Germline CDR1 is LNHDA and CDR2 is SQIVND (reference sequence). V was pared by 3 bases and J by 4 bases, with 12 bases between. CDR3 protein: CASSIAGQGTEAFF. The CDR3 nucleotides are TGTGCCAGTAGTATCGCAGGGCAGGGCACTGAAGCTTTCTTT.

The rearrangement joins TRBV4-3 to TRBJ1-1, with D unclear. The CDR3 extends over 15 amino acids. The V end lost 0 bases, the J end lost 8 bases, and 16 bases lay between the germline ends. Per germline, CDR1 LGHNA and CDR2 YSLEER. The CDR3 sequence: CASSQDLNGPREAFF. DNA for the CDR3: TGCGCCAGCAGCCAAGATCTTAACGGGCCAAGGGAAGCTTTCTTT.

Comments on this clone: This specimen includes other DNA sequences encoding the same CDR3. The rearrangement joins TRBV6-4 to TRBJ2-7; the D gene is possibly TRBD2 (5 bases). This CDR3 has 14 amino acids. Trimming removed 4 bases from V and 0 bases from J, with 10 bases in between. Germline CDR1 MRHNA, CDR2 SNTAGT. This CDR3 reads CASSATGTSYEQYF. For the CDR3, the DNA is TGTGCCAGCAGTGCGACGGGAACCTCCTACGAGCAGTACTTC.

This clone has just a few counts. This chain joins TRBV18 and TRBJ1-1; D ambiguous. The germline V gene has CDR1 KGHSH and CDR2 LQKENI. V lost 4 bases, J lost 1 base, and 10 bases lay in between. The length of the CDR3 is 14 residues. The CDR3 coding sequence is TGTGCCAGCTCACGAGAAGCGGGGAACACTGAAGCTTTCTTT. Translating gives CASSREAGNTEAFF.

The chain combines TRBV13 with TRBJ2-7; 7 positions agree with TRBD1. Trimming removed 3 bases from V and 8 bases from J; junction bases left unmatched: 13. CDR1 is PRHDT, CDR2 FYEKMQ, per germline (reference sequence). CDR3 length equals 15 residues. The CDR3 DNA is TGTGCCAGCAGCTTCCGTCGGACAGGCGGTACGCAGCAGTACTTC. Its translation is CASSFRRTGGTQQYF.

CDR3 DNA sequence: TGTGCCAGCAGCTTTGGTGAGAGCGGTGAGCAGTTCTTC. This gives the protein CASSFGESGEQFF. The chain has TRBV11-2 and TRBJ2-1; D may be TRBD2 (5 bases). The CDR3 totals 13 residues. CDR1 and CDR2 (germline): SGHAT, FQNNGV. V was pared by 3 bases and J by 9 bases, with 12 bases between.

This clone showed up just a few times. The V call is TRBV6-6, the J call TRBJ1-1; D might be TRBD1 (6 bases). Germline lookup yields CDR1 MNHNY and CDR2 SVGAGI (reference sequence). Trimming left V 7 bases short and J 0 bases short, with 9 bases between. The CDR3 extends over 13 amino acids. CDR3 in DNA: TGTGCCAGCATTGACAGGTTGAACACTGAAGCTTTCTTT. As protein: CASIDRLNTEAFF.

The rearrangement links TRBV7-2 to TRBJ2-1, with TRBD2 matching over 7 bases. The CDR3 is 17 residues long. The germline CDR1 and CDR2 sequences are SGHTA and FQGNSA. The V segment lost 2 bases and the J segment 2 bases; nucleotides outside the gene matches: 9. Written as DNA, the CDR3 is TGTGCCAGCAGCTTAAAGGCGGGAGTGAGCGCCTACAATGAGCAGTTCTTC. This gives the protein CASSLKAGVSAYNEQFF.

The V gene is TRBV6-1, the J gene TRBJ2-7; the match to TRBD1 covers 7 bases. The CDR3 is 13 residues long. The germline CDR1 and CDR2 sequences are MNHNS and SASEGT. Trimming removed 6 bases from V and 8 bases from J; junction bases left unmatched: 10. CDR3: CASRDRSPLKQYF. The CDR3, as DNA: TGTGCCAGCAGGGACAGGTCACCATTAAAGCAGTACTTC.

This clone was observed a single time. The J gene is TRBJ2-2, the V gene TRBV19; D gene ambiguous. Germline CDR1 is LNHDA and CDR2 is SQIVND (reference sequence). V was trimmed by 7 bases and J by 7 bases, leaving 19 bases between them. This CDR3 contains 15 residues. CDR3 bases: TGTGCCAGTAATCATCTTTCGGTTGTTGGCGGGGAGCTGTTTTTT. Its protein product is CASNHLSVVGGELFF.

This chain connects TRBV6-1 to TRBJ2-3; D is possibly TRBD1 or TRBD2 (5 bases each). The germline V and J ends were trimmed by 8 bases and 1 base, with 10 bases remaining between them. The CDR3 extends over 13 amino acids. The germline CDR1 and CDR2 sequences are MNHNS and SASEGT. The chain's CDR3 is CASPRGRTDTQYF. CDR3 nucleotide sequence: TGTGCCAGCCCCCGGGGACGCACAGATACGCAGTATTTT.

V is TRBV5-8 and J is TRBJ2-7, with D possibly matching TRBD2 (5 bases). Trimming stripped 0 bases from V and 6 bases from J, with 7 bases between. Germline CDR1 is SGHTS and CDR2 is YDEGEE. The CDR3 is made up of 12 amino acids. The chain's CDR3 is CASSLGGREQYF. DNA of the CDR3: TGTGCCAGCAGCTTGGGAGGGCGCGAGCAGTACTTC.

This clone was seen just once. The chain has TRBV19 and TRBJ1-1; D perhaps matches TRBD1 (5 bases). CDR1 LNHDA and CDR2 SQIVND come from the germline V gene (reference sequence). This CDR3 has 14 residues. V lost 2 bases to trimming and J lost 4 bases, with 11 bases between them. The CDR3 spells CASSIQSGGTEAFF. The DNA for the CDR3 is TGTGCCAGTAGTATACAGAGCGGGGGCACTGAAGCTTTCTTT. Using reference TRBV19 and TRBJ1-1 for the parts outside the CDR3, the full variable domain is DGGITQSPKYLFRKEGQNVTLSCEQNLNHDAMYWYRQDPGQGLRLIYYSQIVNDFQKGDIAEGYSVSREKKESFPLTVTSAQKNPTAFYLCASSIQSGGTEAFFGQGTRLTVV.

This rearrangement joins TRBV10-2 to TRBJ1-6, with D uncertain. Germline values: CDR1 WSHSY, CDR2 SAAADI. Trimming shortened V by 4 bases and J by 7 bases, and 8 bases separated the two germline ends. The CDR3 contains 13 residues. The CDR3 protein is CASSVWRNSPLHF. In nucleotides, the CDR3 is TGCGCCAGCAGTGTATGGCGGAATTCACCCCTCCACTTT.

V and J are TRBV7-9 and TRBJ2-7, with a possible D match to TRBD2 (5 bases). The CDR3 consists of 16 residues. CDR1 and CDR2 (germline): SEHNR, FQNEAQ (reference sequence). Trimming shortened V by 8 bases and J by 4 bases, and 24 bases separated the two germline ends. Written as DNA, the CDR3 is TGTGCCAGCGGCCCTGGGAGCGGCCCATCAGGATACGAGCAGTACTTC. It specifies CASGPGSGPSGYEQYF.

This rearrangement joins TRBV12-2 to TRBJ2-2; no check of the table's D call, TRBD2, against the DNA was made. TRBV12-2 is a listed pseudogene. The CDR3 is made up of 17 amino acids. The CDR3 DNA sequence: TGTGCAAGTCGCTTACGTAGCGGGAGAGGGAAGGGCGGGGAGCTGTTTTTT. It is translated as CASRLRSGRGKGGELFF.

V is TRBV28 and J is TRBJ1-1; 9 nucleotides line up with TRBD1. The CDR3 runs 14 residues. After removal of 3 bases from V and 4 bases from J, the junction contained 3 bases not matched to a gene. Germline CDR1 is MDHEN and CDR2 is SYDVKM. CDR3 bases: TGTGCCAGCAGTTTTGGGGACAGGGCCACTGAAGCTTTCTTT. The encoded protein is CASSFGDRATEAFF.